Below, one TCR beta chain is given with its context. The clone's antigen remains unknown. No much larger clone is present one base from it, and per-base qualities are unavailable. This sample is drawn from a study of blood T cell repertoires in COVID-19 (TCRdb year 2020). With regard to the full study: Collaborator samples came from the United States, Italy and Spain and covered acute and convalescent phases of COVID-19. The prospective study material was composed of cDNA or gDNA derived from T cells, B-cell-depleted T cells, or PBMCs. Subjects who had been exposed to COVID-19, were actively infected with it, or had recovered from it provided the deeply sampled blood TCRbeta repertoires that made up the dataset. A freely available public database, intended as a resource for researchers studying the immune response to SARS-CoV-2, is where the repertoires were released. The samples were drawn from the first 160 participants of the ongoing ImmuneRACE study and from 950 to 1,500 subjects provided by 6 global collaborators. Nearly every sample came with metadata listing a de-identified subject ID, COVID-19 status, age in years and sex. HLA class I and class II types, where available, came from metadata supplied by the sample provider rather than from assay-based typing. Broader findings and caveats from the paper: The amount of clinical and demographic metadata varied by source and participant and was provided uncurated.

Collaborating institutions collected whole blood in K2EDTA tubes following their own protocols. For TCRbeta analysis, collaborator samples were shipped as frozen whole blood, as isolated PBMCs, or as DNA extracted from either sample type. V is trimmed back by 3 bases and J by 0 bases, and the junction contains 2 bases that no gene match accounts for. The germline V gene (reference sequence) supplies CDR1 LGHDT and CDR2 YNNKEL. Measured from the cysteine to the phenylalanine, the CDR3 is 14 residues long. Left in the record is the CDR3 DNA by itself, 42 bases read in frame from the first base. The immunoSEQ Assay, a bias-controlled multiplex PCR, was used to amplify TCRbeta CDR3 regions from genomic DNA. On the study's bioinformatics: Nucleated cell counts per sample were estimated from amplification of reference gene primers within the assay. To quantify the absolute abundance of each unique TCRbeta CDR3 rearrangement, sequence reads were collapsed and filtered. For each sample, productive Simpson clonality was calculated as the square root of Simpson's diversity index across productive rearrangements. The immuneACCESS repertoire file appears here via TCRdb, limited to in-frame rearrangements. These files lack a portion of the clones; in checked studies, under half of the deficit traces to unresolved V genes, and the cause of the others is not known. D and trimming come from the DNA, and the V and J calls and clone size come from that table. Here the sample has 50,000 to 75,000 clones; about 77% occur a single time. Roughly a fifth of the sample belongs to the ten largest clones.

Sequenced: peripheral blood. The sequence derives from a man aged 80 or over with active or convalescent COVID-19. The receptor chain draws on TRBV3-1 (or the pseudogene TRBV3-2) and TRBJ2-7; 7 bases in the junction line up with TRBD1. The CDR3 amino acid sequence is: CASSQTGSSYEQYF. The nucleotide sequence is given as TGTGCCAGCAGCCAGACAGGGAGCTCCTACGAGCAGTACTTC.